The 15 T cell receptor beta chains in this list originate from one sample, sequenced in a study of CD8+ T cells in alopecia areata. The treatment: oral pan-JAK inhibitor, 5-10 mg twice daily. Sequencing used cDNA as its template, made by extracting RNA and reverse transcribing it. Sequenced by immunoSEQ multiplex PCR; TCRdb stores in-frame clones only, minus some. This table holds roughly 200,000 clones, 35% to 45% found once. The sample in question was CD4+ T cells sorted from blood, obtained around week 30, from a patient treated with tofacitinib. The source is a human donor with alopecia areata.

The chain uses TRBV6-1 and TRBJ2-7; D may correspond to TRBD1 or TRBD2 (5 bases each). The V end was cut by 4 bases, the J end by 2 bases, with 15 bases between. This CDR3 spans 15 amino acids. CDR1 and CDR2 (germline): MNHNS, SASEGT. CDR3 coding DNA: TGTGCCAGCAGTGTCCCCGGGACGAAGGCCTACGAGCAGTACTTC. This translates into CASSVPGTKAYEQYF.

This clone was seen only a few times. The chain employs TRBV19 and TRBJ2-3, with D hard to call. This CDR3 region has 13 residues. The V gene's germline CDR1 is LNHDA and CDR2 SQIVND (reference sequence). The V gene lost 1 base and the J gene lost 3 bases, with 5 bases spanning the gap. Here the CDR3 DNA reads TGTGCCAGTAGTATAGGAGGAACAGATACGCAGTATTTT. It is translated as CASSIGGTDTQYF.

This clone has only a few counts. The CDR3 is CASTREGPGELFF. The CDR3 DNA is TGTGCCAGTACCAGGGAAGGCCCCGGGGAGCTGTTTTTT. The V gene is TRBV19, the J gene TRBJ2-2, with D maybe TRBD1 (5 bases). V lost 7 bases, J lost 6 bases, and 12 bases lay in between. Germline CDR1 reads LNHDA; CDR2 reads SQIVND (reference sequence). CDR3 length equals 13 residues.

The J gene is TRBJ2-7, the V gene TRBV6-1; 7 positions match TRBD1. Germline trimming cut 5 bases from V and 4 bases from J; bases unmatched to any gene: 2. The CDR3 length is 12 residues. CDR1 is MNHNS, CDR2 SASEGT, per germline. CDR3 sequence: CASSRGQYEQYF. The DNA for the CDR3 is TGTGCCAGCAGTCGGGGACAGTACGAGCAGTACTTC.

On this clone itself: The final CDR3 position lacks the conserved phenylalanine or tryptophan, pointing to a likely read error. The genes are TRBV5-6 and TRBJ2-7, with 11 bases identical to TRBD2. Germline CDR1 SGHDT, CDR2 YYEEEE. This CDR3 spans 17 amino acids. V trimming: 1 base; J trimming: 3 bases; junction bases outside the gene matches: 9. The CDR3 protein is CASSLHLAGGRDYEQYL. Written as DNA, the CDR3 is TGTGCCAGCAGCTTGCACCTAGCGGGGGGCCGCGACTACGAGCAGTACCTC.

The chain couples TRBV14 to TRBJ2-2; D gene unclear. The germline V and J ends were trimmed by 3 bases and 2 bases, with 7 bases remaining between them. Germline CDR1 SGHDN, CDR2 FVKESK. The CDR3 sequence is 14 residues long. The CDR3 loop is CASSQDLNTGELFF. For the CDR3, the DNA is TGTGCCAGCAGCCAGGATTTAAACACCGGGGAGCTGTTTTTT.

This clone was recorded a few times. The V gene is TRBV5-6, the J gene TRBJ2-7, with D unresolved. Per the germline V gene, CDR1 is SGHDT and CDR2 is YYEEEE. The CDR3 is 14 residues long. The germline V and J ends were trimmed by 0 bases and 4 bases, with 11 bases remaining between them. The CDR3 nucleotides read TGTGCCAGCAGCTTGGTGGCTCCTCCTTACGAGCAGTACTTC. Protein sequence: CASSLVAPPYEQYF.

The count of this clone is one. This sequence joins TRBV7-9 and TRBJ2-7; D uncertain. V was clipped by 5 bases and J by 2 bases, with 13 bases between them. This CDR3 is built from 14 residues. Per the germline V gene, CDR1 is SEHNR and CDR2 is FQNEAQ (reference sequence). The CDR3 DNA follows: TGTGCCAGCAGCCCCTTCGGTGCCACCTACGAGCAGTACTTC. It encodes CASSPFGATYEQYF.

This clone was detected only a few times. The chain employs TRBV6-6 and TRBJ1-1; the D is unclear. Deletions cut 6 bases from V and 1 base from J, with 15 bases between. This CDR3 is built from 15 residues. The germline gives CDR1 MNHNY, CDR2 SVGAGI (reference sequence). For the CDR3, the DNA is TGTGCCAGCAGAGCATCCCCGGCCGAGAACACTGAAGCTTTCTTT. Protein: CASRASPAENTEAFF.

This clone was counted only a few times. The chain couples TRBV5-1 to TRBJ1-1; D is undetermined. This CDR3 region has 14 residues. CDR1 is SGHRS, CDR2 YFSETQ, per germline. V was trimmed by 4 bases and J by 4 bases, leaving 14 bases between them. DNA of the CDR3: TGCGCCAGCAGCGCGAAGTCCCGCCTCACTGAAGCTTTCTTT. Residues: CASSAKSRLTEAFF.

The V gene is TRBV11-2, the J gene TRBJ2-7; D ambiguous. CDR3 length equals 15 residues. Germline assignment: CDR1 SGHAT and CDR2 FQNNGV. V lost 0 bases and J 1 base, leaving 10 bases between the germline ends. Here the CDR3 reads CASSLDDRISYEQYF. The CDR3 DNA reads TGTGCCAGCAGCTTAGATGATCGGATATCCTACGAGCAGTACTTC.

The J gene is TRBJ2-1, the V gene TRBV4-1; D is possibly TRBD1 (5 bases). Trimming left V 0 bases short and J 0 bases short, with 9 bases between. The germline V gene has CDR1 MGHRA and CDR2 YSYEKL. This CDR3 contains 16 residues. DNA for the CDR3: TGCGCCAGCAGCCAAGATCCCCAGGGCTCCTACAATGAGCAGTTCTTC. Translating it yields CASSQDPQGSYNEQFF.

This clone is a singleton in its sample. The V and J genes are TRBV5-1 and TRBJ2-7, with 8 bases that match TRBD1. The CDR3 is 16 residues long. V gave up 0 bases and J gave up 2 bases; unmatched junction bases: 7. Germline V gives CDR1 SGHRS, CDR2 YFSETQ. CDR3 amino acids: CASSLASGGAAYEQYF. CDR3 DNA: TGCGCCAGCAGCTTGGCCTCAGGGGGCGCTGCCTACGAGCAGTACTTC.

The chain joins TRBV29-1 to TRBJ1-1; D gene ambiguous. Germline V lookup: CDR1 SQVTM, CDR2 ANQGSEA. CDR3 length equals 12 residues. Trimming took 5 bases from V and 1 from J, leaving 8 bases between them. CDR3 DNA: TGCAGCGTTAAACGGGGGAACACTGAAGCTTTCTTT. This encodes CSVKRGNTEAFF.

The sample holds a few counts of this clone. CDR3 in amino acids: CSVERTLDPEAFF. CDR3 sequence (DNA): TGCAGCGTTGAACGGACCTTGGACCCTGAAGCTTTCTTT. The chain combines TRBV29-1 with TRBJ1-1, with D unresolved. The germline V and J ends were trimmed by 2 bases and 6 bases, with 13 bases remaining between them. The CDR3 has 13 residues. CDR1 is SQVTM, CDR2 ANQGSEA, per germline.